The 3 T cell receptor beta chains below come from one sample, sequenced in a study of blood T cell repertoires in COVID-19. TCRdb's copy holds only in-frame clones and misses some; the assay was immunoSEQ multiplex PCR. Of under 250,000 clones in the sample, approximately 81% were seen once. Sequencing input: peripheral blood. The receptors originated from a woman aged 80 or over with acute or convalescent COVID-19.

The chain links TRBV7-8 to TRBJ2-3; 7 bases are shared with TRBD2. The V and J ends lost 5 bases and 4 bases, in that order; junction bases with no gene match: 6. The CDR3 is made up of 14 amino acids. Germline V lookup: CDR1 SGHVS, CDR2 FQNEAQ. In DNA form, the CDR3 reads TGTGCCAGCAGCCGCCCCGGGGGGTCAGATACGCAGTATTTT. Translated, it gives CASSRPGGSDTQYF.

V usage is TRBV28 and J usage is TRBJ2-5; 10 bases agree with TRBD2. V was clipped by 2 bases and J by 5 bases; unmatched bases: 2. This CDR3 has 14 residues. Germline V gene sequence: CDR1 MDHEN, CDR2 SYDVKM. CDR3 protein: CASSLSGRGETQYF. The CDR3 nucleotides are TGTGCCAGCAGTTTAAGCGGGAGGGGGGAGACCCAGTACTTC.

CDR3 nucleotide sequence: TGTGCCAGCAGCTTGGCGACTAGCGGGTGGAGCGAGCAGTACTTC. Its protein is CASSLATSGWSEQYF. The chain recombines TRBV5-4 with TRBJ2-7; 10 nucleotides align to TRBD2. The CDR3 extends over 15 amino acids. With V trimmed by 0 bases and J by 6 bases, 6 bases remained unmatched. Germline values: CDR1 SGHNT, CDR2 YYREEE (reference sequence).